The clone carrying this T cell receptor (beta chain) was recorded many times. The antigen remains unidentified. Time point noted: sample taken at primary tumor resection. The donor group consisted of approximately 77 patients who had untreated, early-stage non-small cell lung cancer. TCR cDNA molecules each had a unique molecular identifier. TCRdb analysed the 5' RACE reads with MiXCR anew, one entry per CDR3 protein. Of some 8,700 distinct CDR3 sequences in the sample, 5.4% are singletons; the top ten hold around 24%. This CDR3 region has 15 residues. V gave up 6 bases and J gave up 10 bases; unmatched junction bases: 15. CDR1 is DFQATT and CDR2 is SNEGSKA in the germline V gene (reference sequence). This sample is drawn from a study of spatial heterogeneity in lung cancer. The study's findings and limits: Tumoral mutation counts were tracked by counts of expanded intratumoral alpha and beta TCRs.

This chain uses TRBV20-1 with TRBJ2-2; 9 nucleotides align to TRBD1. This sequence was found in a male donor with early-stage non-small cell lung cancer. The sequenced sample was lung tumor tissue, obtained at surgery. The CDR3: CSAYRGRGEAEELFF. The CDR3 nucleotides are TGCAGTGCGTACAGGGGGCGGGGAGAAGCCGAGGAGCTGTTTTTT.